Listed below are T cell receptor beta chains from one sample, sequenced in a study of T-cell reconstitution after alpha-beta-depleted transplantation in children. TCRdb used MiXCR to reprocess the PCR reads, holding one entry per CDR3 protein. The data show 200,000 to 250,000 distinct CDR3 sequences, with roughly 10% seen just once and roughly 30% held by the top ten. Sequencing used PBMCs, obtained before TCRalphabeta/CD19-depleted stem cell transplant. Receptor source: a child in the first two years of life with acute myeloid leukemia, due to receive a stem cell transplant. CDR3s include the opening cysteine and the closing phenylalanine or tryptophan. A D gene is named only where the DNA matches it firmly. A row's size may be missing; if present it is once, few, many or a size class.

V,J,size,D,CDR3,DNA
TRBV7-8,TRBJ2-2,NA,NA,CASSLVSGGELFF,TGTGCCAGCAGCTTAGTTTCAGGAGGGGAGCTGTTTTTT
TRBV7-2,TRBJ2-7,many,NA,CASSLAGGPSEQYF,TGTGCCAGCAGCTTAGCGGGAGGCCCCAGCGAGCAGTACTTC
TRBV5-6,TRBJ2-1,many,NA,CASSYPPGPPNEQFF,TGTGCCAGCAGCTATCCCCCGGGACCCCCGAATGAGCAGTTCTTC
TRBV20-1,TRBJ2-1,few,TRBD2,CSASRRENRYGEQFF,TGCAGTGCTAGCCGGCGGGAGAACAGATATGGTGAGCAGTTCTTC
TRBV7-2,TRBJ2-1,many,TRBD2,CASSLGLAGSYNEQFF,TGTGCCAGCAGCCTGGGACTAGCGGGGAGCTACAATGAGCAGTTCTTC
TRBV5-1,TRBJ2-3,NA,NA,CASSFLLGYDTQYF,TGCGCCAGCAGCTTTTTACTAGGGTACGATACGCAGTATTTT
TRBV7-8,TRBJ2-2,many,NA,CASSLALVHGELFF,TGTGCCAGCAGCTTAGCGCTTGTACACGGGGAGCTGTTTTTT
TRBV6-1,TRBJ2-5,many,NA,CASSQQGDRTQYF,TGTGCCAGCAGCCAACAGGGCGATAGGACCCAGTACTTC
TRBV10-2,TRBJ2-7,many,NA,CATAHWPRRDEQYF,TGCGCCACCGCCCATTGGCCTCGGCGCGACGAGCAGTACTTC
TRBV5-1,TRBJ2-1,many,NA,CASSFWGSSYNEQFF,TGCGCCAGCAGCTTTTGGGGGAGCTCCTACAATGAGCAGTTCTTC
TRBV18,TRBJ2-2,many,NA,CASSPRNANTGELFF,TGTGCCAGCTCACCAAGGAACGCGAACACCGGGGAGCTGTTTTTT
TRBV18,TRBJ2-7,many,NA,CASSAIHPAYEQYF,TGTGCCAGCTCCGCCATCCACCCAGCCTACGAGCAGTACTTC
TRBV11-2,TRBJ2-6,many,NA,CASSLVGQGLSGANVLTF,TGTGCCAGCAGCTTAGTTGGGCAGGGCCTGTCTGGGGCCAACGTCCTGACTTTC
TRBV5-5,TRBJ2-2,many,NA,CASSLVQGRTGELFF,TGTGCCAGCAGCTTGGTGCAGGGTAGGACCGGGGAGCTGTTTTTT
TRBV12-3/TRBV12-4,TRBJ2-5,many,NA,CASSFGARETQYF,TGTGCCAGCAGTTTTGGGGCACGAGAGACCCAGTACTTC
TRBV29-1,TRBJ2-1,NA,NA,CSVSHRLNRAQFF,TGCAGCGTTTCACACCGATTAAACAGGGCGCAGTTCTTC
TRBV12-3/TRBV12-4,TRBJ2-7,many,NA,CASSSTSFYEQYF,TGTGCCAGCAGTTCGACTAGTTTCTACGAGCAGTACTTC
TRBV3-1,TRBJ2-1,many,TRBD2,CASSWSSGSYNEQFF,TGTGCCAGCAGCTGGTCTAGCGGATCCTACAATGAGCAGTTCTTC
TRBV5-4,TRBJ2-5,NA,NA,CASSSWVQETQYF,TGTGCCAGCAGTAGCTGGGTCCAAGAGACCCAGTACTTC
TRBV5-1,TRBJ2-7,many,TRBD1,CASSPQGSVSYEQYF,TGCGCCAGCAGCCCACAGGGGTCGGTCTCCTACGAGCAGTACTTC
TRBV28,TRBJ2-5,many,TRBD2,CASSRPPSTSGGPNRGETQYF,TGTGCCAGCAGCCGTCCTCCGTCGACTAGCGGGGGACCGAACCGGGGCGAGACCCAGTACTTC
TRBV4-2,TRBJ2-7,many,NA,CASSQDVAASSYEQYF,TGTGCCAGCAGCCAAGATGTCGCGGCGAGCTCCTACGAGCAGTACTTC
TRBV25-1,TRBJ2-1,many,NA,CATRDGAYNEQFF,TGTGCCACCCGGGACGGAGCCTACAATGAGCAGTTCTTC
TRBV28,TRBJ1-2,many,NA,CASSLEGGGSGYTF,TGTGCCAGCAGTTTGGAGGGGGGAGGTAGTGGCTACACCTTC
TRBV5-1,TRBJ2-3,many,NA,CASSSTSRDTQYF,TGCGCCAGCAGCTCGACATCTAGAGATACGCAGTATTTT
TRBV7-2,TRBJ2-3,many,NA,CASSLESGTDTQYF,TGTGCCAGCAGCTTAGAATCGGGCACAGATACGCAGTATTTT
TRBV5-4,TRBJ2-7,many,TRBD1,CASSLGTGSPYEQYF,TGTGCCAGCAGCTTGGGGACAGGGTCGCCCTACGAGCAGTACTTC
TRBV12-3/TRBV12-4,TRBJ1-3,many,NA,CASSLPGSGNTIYF,TGTGCCAGCAGTTTGCCAGGGTCTGGAAACACCATATATTTT
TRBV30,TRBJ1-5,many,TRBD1,CAWSTGGNQPQHF,TGTGCCTGGTCGACAGGGGGCAATCAGCCCCAGCATTTT